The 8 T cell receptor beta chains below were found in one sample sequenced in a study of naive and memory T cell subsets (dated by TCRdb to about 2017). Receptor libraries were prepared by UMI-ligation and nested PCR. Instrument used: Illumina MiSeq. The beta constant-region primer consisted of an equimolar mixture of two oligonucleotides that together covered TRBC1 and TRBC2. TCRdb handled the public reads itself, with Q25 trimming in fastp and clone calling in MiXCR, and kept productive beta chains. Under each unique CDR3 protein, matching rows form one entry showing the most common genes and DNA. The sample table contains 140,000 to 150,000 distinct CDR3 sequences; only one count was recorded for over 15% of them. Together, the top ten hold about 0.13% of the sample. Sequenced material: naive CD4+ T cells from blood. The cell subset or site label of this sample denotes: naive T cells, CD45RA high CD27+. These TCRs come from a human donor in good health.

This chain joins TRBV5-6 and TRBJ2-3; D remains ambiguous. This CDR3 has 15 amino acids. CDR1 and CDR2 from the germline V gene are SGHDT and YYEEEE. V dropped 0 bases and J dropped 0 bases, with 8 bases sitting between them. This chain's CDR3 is CASSLALGSTDTQYF. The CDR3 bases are TGTGCCAGCAGCTTGGCCTTAGGAAGCACAGATACGCAGTATTTT.

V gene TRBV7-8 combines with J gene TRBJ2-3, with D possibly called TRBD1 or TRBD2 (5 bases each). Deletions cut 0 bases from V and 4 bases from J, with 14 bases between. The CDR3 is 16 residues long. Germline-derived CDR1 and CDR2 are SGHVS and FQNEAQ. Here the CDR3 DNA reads TGTGCCAGCAGCTTAGCGGACAAGCCCGGGGCAGATACGCAGTATTTT. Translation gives CASSLADKPGADTQYF.

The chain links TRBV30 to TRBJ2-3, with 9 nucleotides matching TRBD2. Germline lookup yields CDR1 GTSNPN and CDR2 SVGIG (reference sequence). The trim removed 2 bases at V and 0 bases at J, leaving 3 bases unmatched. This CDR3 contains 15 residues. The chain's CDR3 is CAWSRGGESTDTQYF. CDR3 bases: TGTGCCTGGAGTCGCGGGGGGGAGAGCACAGATACGCAGTATTTT.

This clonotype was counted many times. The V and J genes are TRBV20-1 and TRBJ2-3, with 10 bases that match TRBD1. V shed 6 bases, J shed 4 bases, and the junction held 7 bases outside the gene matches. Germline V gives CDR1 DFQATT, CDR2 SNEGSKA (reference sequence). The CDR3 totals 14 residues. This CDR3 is CSATRQGASDTQYF. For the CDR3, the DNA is TGCAGTGCGACCAGACAGGGGGCTTCAGATACGCAGTATTTT.

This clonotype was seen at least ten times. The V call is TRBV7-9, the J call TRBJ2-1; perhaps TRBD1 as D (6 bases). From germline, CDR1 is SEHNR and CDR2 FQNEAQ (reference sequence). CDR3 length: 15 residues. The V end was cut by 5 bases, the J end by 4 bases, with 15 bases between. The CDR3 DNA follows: TGTGCCAGCAGCCCGTCGGGACAAACTTACAATGAGCAGTTCTTC. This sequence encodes CASSPSGQTYNEQFF.

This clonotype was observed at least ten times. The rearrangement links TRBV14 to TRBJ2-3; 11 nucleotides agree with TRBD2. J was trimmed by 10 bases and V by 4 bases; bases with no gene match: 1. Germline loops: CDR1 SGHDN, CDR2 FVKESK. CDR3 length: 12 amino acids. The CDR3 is CASSPLAGAQYF. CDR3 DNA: TGTGCCAGCAGCCCACTAGCGGGAGCGCAGTATTTT.

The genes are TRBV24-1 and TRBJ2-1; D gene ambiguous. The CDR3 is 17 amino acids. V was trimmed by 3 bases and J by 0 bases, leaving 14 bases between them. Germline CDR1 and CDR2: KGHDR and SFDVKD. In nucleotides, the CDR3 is TGTGCCACCAGTGATCCCACCCTGAGCCACTCCTACAATGAGCAGTTCTTC. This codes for CATSDPTLSHSYNEQFF.

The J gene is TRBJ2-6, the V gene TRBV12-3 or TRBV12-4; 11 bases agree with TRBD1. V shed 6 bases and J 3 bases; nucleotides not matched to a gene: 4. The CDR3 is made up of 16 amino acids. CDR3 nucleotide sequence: TGTGCCAGCAGCCCGGGACAGGGGGGTGGGGCCAACGTCCTGACTTTC. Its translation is CASSPGQGGGANVLTF.